The 32 T cell receptor beta chains presented below share a single source sample, sequenced in a study of response to subunit inactivated influenza vaccine. TCRdb analysed the RT-PCR reads with MiXCR anew, one entry per CDR3 protein. The repertoire holds 280,000 or so distinct CDR3 sequences, with just over 20% as singletons. The sequencing here drew on PBMCs from blood, taken less than 22 months after vaccination. The receptors originated from a man in his fifties or sixties who received an inactivated influenza vaccine.

This clonotype was counted between two and nine times. V and J are TRBV11-2 and TRBJ1-1, with D uncertain. V lost 0 bases, J lost 0 bases, and 8 bases lay in between. Germline V gene lookup returns CDR1 SGHAT and CDR2 FQNNGV. The CDR3 runs 15 residues. The CDR3 region has the DNA TGTGCCAGCAGCTTAGAGCCGGCTGTGAACACTGAAGCTTTCTTT. Amino acid sequence: CASSLEPAVNTEAFF.

V and J are TRBV9 and TRBJ2-1, with 10 positions matching TRBD2. CDR1 is SGDLS and CDR2 is YYNGEE in the germline V gene. The V gene end was trimmed by 3 bases and the J gene end by 4 bases; junction bases not matched to a gene: 1. The CDR3 loop spans 14 amino acids. CDR3 sequence: CASSASGGYNEQFF. The DNA of the CDR3 is TGTGCCAGCAGCGCTAGCGGGGGTTACAATGAGCAGTTCTTC. The entire variable domain, with the rest obtained from reference TRBV9 and TRBJ2-1, is as follows: DSGVTQTPKHLITATGQRVTLRCSPRSGDLSVYWYQQSLDQGLQFLIQYYNGEERAKGNILERFSAQQFPDLHSELNLSSLELGDSALYFCASSASGGYNEQFFGPGTRLTVL.

The CDR3 reads CSARDLSQGDHQPQHF. Written as DNA, the CDR3 is TGCAGTGCTAGAGATCTTAGTCAGGGAGACCATCAGCCCCAGCATTTT. V and J are TRBV20-1 and TRBJ1-5; possible D gene TRBD1, 5 bases. CDR3 size: 16 residues. V lost 0 bases to trimming and J lost 5 bases, with 17 bases between them. The germline V gene encodes CDR1 DFQATT and CDR2 SNEGSKA (reference sequence).

This clonotype turned up a few times. V usage is TRBV7-9 and J usage is TRBJ1-2; tentative D call: TRBD1 (5 bases). The ends were cut back, 5 bases at V and 0 bases at J, with 19 bases in the middle. Germline V CDR1 and CDR2: SEHNR, FQNEAQ (reference sequence). CDR3 length: 17 residues. Here the CDR3 reads CASSAGPGKAPNYGYTF. The CDR3 DNA sequence: TGTGCCAGCAGCGCGGGGCCAGGGAAAGCTCCTAACTATGGCTACACCTTC. Combining the CDR3 with reference TRBV7-9 and TRBJ1-2 gives the whole variable domain DTGVSQNPRHKITKRGQNVTFRCDPISEHNRLYWYRQTLGQGPEFLTYFQNEAQLEKSRLLSDRFSAERPKGSFSTLEIQRTEQGDSAMYLCASSAGPGKAPNYGYTFGSGTRLTVV.

The rearrangement joins TRBV15 to TRBJ2-7; 7 bases map to TRBD2. V shed 1 base and J 3 bases; nucleotides not matched to a gene: 6. The CDR3 runs to 15 residues. CDR1 and CDR2 (germline): LNHNV, YYDKDF (reference sequence). The CDR3 loop reads CATSRALAELYEQYF. The CDR3 bases are TGTGCCACCAGCAGAGCTCTAGCGGAGCTCTACGAGCAGTACTTC.

This clonotype was picked up many times. J is TRBJ1-4 and V is TRBV15; a possible D gene is TRBD1 (5 bases). Trimming removed 3 bases from V and 4 bases from J, with 12 bases in between. The V gene's germline CDR1 is LNHNV and CDR2 YYDKDF (reference sequence). The CDR3 sequence is 15 residues long. CDR3 DNA sequence: TGTGCCACCAGCAGTTCCAGGGCCCATAATGAAAAACTGTTTTTT. Amino acid sequence: CATSSSRAHNEKLFF. Filled out from reference TRBV15 and TRBJ1-4, the complete variable domain reads DAMVIQNPRYQVTQFGKPVTLSCSQTLNHNVMYWYQQKSSQAPKLLFHYYDKDFNNEADTPDNFQSRRPNTSFCFLDIRSPGLGDTAMYLCATSSSRAHNEKLFFGSGTQLSVL.

This clonotype was found a few times. This chain connects TRBV15 to TRBJ1-6, with a possible D match to TRBD1 (5 bases). Germline values: CDR1 LNHNV, CDR2 YYDKDF (reference sequence). The CDR3 runs 15 residues. Trimming took 0 bases from V and 5 from J, leaving 8 bases between them. The CDR3 DNA reads TGTGCCACCAGCAGAGAGCGCAGGGATAATTCACCCCTCCACTTT. Translating it yields CATSRERRDNSPLHF.

In this sample, this clonotype turned up many times. The rearrangement links TRBV5-1 to TRBJ2-3, with TRBD2 matching over 8 bases. V lost 0 bases and J lost 15; bases outside the gene matches: 9. Germline V gene data show CDR1 as SGHRS and CDR2 as YFSETQ. CDR3 length equals 13 residues. The CDR3 DNA reads as TGCGCCAGCAGCTTGGCCGGAAGAAGCGGGGGCTATTTT. It is translated as CASSLAGRSGGYF.

The rearrangement uses TRBV20-1 and TRBJ1-5; perhaps TRBD1 as D (5 bases). This CDR3 comprises 14 residues. CDR1 is DFQATT, CDR2 SNEGSKA, per germline (reference sequence). V shed 6 bases and J shed 0 bases, with 12 bases lying between them. CDR3 protein: CSAARGASNQPQHF. The CDR3 DNA sequence: TGCAGTGCGGCACGCGGGGCTAGCAATCAGCCCCAGCATTTT.

The genes are TRBV7-2 and TRBJ2-1; tentative D call: TRBD2 (7 bases). Germline V gene sequence: CDR1 SGHTA, CDR2 FQGNSA. V lost 5 bases and J lost 9, with 17 bases in between. This CDR3 has 14 residues. The CDR3 bases are TGTGCCAGCAGCCCGATCAGGGGAGGGGCTGAGCAGTTCTTC. It is translated as CASSPIRGGAEQFF.

This clonotype has a count of ten or more. The chain recombines TRBV19 with TRBJ1-2; D uncertain. This CDR3 region has 15 residues. The V gene lost 3 bases and the J gene lost 4 bases, with 15 bases spanning the gap. Germline CDR1 LNHDA, CDR2 SQIVND (reference sequence). This CDR3 reads CASSMLTADLYGYTF. The CDR3 DNA is TGTGCCAGTAGTATGCTAACGGCAGACCTCTATGGCTACACCTTC.

The chain employs TRBV20-1 and TRBJ1-2; 8 bases match TRBD1. The germline CDR1 and CDR2 sequences are DFQATT and SNEGSKA (reference sequence). The length of the CDR3 is 14 residues. Germline trimming cut 5 bases from V and 6 bases from J; bases unmatched to any gene: 11. In nucleotides, the CDR3 is TGCAGTGCTCCGGACAGGGCATCGTACAATGGCTACACCTTC. Translated, it gives CSAPDRASYNGYTF.

The chain recombines TRBV20-1 with TRBJ1-1; weak D call: TRBD1 (6 bases). Germline V lookup: CDR1 DFQATT, CDR2 SNEGSKA (reference sequence). Trimming took 3 bases from V and 4 from J, leaving 15 bases between them. The CDR3 covers 14 residues. CDR3 coding DNA: TGCAGTGCTAGTTCAACCAGGGGTGGCACTGAAGCTTTCTTT. It specifies CSASSTRGGTEAFF.

This rearrangement joins TRBV27 to TRBJ2-7; 7 bases fit TRBD1. The germline V gene has CDR1 MNHEY and CDR2 SMNVEV (reference sequence). The CDR3 totals 15 residues. Trimming removed 6 bases from V and 2 bases from J; junction bases left unmatched: 10. The CDR3 DNA sequence: TGTGCCAGCAGCTTTGTGGGACAGACCACCTACGAGCAGTACTTC. Translation: CASSFVGQTTYEQYF.

This clonotype was detected many times. The chain joins TRBV19 to TRBJ1-4; D gene unclear. Germline values: CDR1 LNHDA, CDR2 SQIVND (reference sequence). The CDR3 spans 15 residues. Trimming removed 3 bases from V and 10 bases from J, with 18 bases in between. CDR3 protein: CASSIGRLRAGKLFF. CDR3 nucleotide sequence: TGTGCCAGTAGTATTGGCCGACTGCGCGCCGGAAAACTGTTTTTT.

In its sample, this clonotype was seen a few times. V and J are TRBV25-1 and TRBJ1-2; 7 bases are a match to TRBD1. CDR1 and CDR2 (germline): MGHDK, SYGVNS. The CDR3 sequence is 15 residues long. The V gene end was trimmed by 5 bases and the J gene end by 8 bases; junction bases not matched to a gene: 14. This chain's CDR3 is CASSPPAGGVMGYTF. CDR3 in DNA: TGTGCCAGCAGTCCCCCGGCAGGGGGTGTGATGGGCTACACCTTC.

This clonotype appeared many times. The CDR3 DNA reads TGTGCCAGCTCACCGAGGGGACTTTACAATGAGCAGTTCTTC. Protein: CASSPRGLYNEQFF. The genes are TRBV18 and TRBJ2-1; D perhaps matches TRBD2 (6 bases). Trimming left V 3 bases short and J 4 bases short, with 10 bases between. Germline values: CDR1 KGHSH, CDR2 LQKENI. The CDR3 contains 14 residues.

Ten or more counts support this clonotype. The chain carries TRBV20-1 and TRBJ2-3; D remains unclear. The CDR3 spans 13 residues. V lost 3 bases to trimming and J lost 2 bases, with 9 bases between them. Germline CDR1 and CDR2: DFQATT and SNEGSKA (reference sequence). The CDR3 region has the DNA TGCAGTGCTAGTCCCCCTAACACAGATACGCAGTATTTT. This gives the protein CSASPPNTDTQYF.

This clonotype was counted many times. The chain uses TRBV18 and TRBJ1-5; maybe TRBD1 (5 bases). The CDR3 consists of 16 residues. Trimming pared 2 bases from V and 1 base from J, leaving 12 bases between. Germline loops: CDR1 KGHSH, CDR2 LQKENI. The CDR3 sequence: CASSPFGAVSNQPQHF. The DNA of the CDR3 is TGTGCCAGCTCACCATTCGGGGCAGTAAGCAATCAGCCCCAGCATTTT.

The rearrangement joins TRBV29-1 to TRBJ2-7; TRBD1 or TRBD2 may be the D gene (5 bases each). Trimming pared 4 bases from V and 2 bases from J, leaving 15 bases between. This CDR3 has 14 residues. The germline gives CDR1 SQVTM, CDR2 ANQGSEA. The CDR3 loop is CSVAGAITAYEQYF. In DNA, the CDR3 is TGCAGCGTTGCCGGGGCGATAACGGCCTACGAGCAGTACTTC.

The chain combines TRBV7-7 with TRBJ2-5; 11 positions match TRBD1. The CDR3 runs 15 residues. The ends lost 1 base at V and 5 bases at J; junction bases unmatched: 3. The germline CDR1 and CDR2 sequences are SSHAT and FNYEAQ (reference sequence). The CDR3 is CASSLGGQGVETQYF. CDR3 nucleotides: TGTGCCAGCAGCTTAGGGGGACAGGGGGTCGAGACCCAGTACTTC.

This clonotype was observed a few times. This chain's CDR3 is CASGRYSGNTIYF. CDR3 bases: TGTGCCTCCGGGAGATACTCTGGAAACACCATATATTTT. The V call is TRBV25-1, the J call TRBJ1-3; D uncertain. The CDR3 loop spans 13 amino acids. Germline CDR1 MGHDK, CDR2 SYGVNS. The V end was cut by 11 bases, the J end by 0 bases, with 11 bases between. Based on the CDR3 plus reference TRBV25-1 and TRBJ1-3, the full variable domain is EADIYQTPRYLVIGTGKKITLECSQTMGHDKMYWYQQDPGMELHLIHYSYGVNSTEKGDLSSESTVSRIRTEHFPLTLESARPSHTSQYLCASGRYSGNTIYFGEGSWLTVV.

The rearrangement joins TRBV7-8 to TRBJ1-2; D is undetermined. From germline, CDR1 is SGHVS and CDR2 FQNEAQ. V was shortened by 2 bases and J by 6 bases, with 7 bases between the two germline ends. The CDR3 runs to 12 residues. CDR3 amino acids: CASSLLGDGYTF. For the CDR3, the DNA is TGTGCCAGCAGCTTACTAGGAGATGGCTACACCTTC.

V is TRBV7-9 and J is TRBJ2-1; D may be TRBD2 (6 bases). The germline CDR1 and CDR2 sequences are SEHNR and FQNEAQ (reference sequence). The V end lost 5 bases, the J end lost 5 bases, and 10 bases lay between the germline ends. The CDR3 is made up of 13 amino acids. In DNA form, the CDR3 reads TGTGCCAGCAGCCGGGACTTGGACAATGAGCAGTTCTTC. It translates to CASSRDLDNEQFF. Together with reference TRBV7-9 and TRBJ2-1, the CDR3 gives the full variable domain: DTGVSQNPRHKITKRGQNVTFRCDPISEHNRLYWYRQTLGQGPEFLTYFQNEAQLEKSRLLSDRFSAERPKGSFSTLEIQRTEQGDSAMYLCASSRDLDNEQFFGPGTRLTVL.

This clonotype was observed many times. This chain uses TRBV7-2 with TRBJ2-7, with 10 bases matching TRBD2. V dropped 2 bases and J dropped 3; count of bases not matched to a gene: 4. The CDR3 is 15 amino acids. Germline CDR1 reads SGHTA; CDR2 reads FQGNSA. CDR3 coding DNA: TGTGCCAGCAGCTTACTTCCTAGCGGGGGCTACGAGCAGTACTTC. It specifies CASSLLPSGGYEQYF. The variable domain in full, with the rest retrieved from reference TRBV7-2 and TRBJ2-7, is GAGVSQSPSNKVTEKGKDVELRCDPISGHTALYWYRQSLGQGLEFLIYFQGNSAPDKSGLPSDRFSAERTGGSVSTLTIQRTQQEDSAVYLCASSLLPSGGYEQYFGPGTRLTVT.

This chain uses TRBV5-1 with TRBJ2-5; D call uncertain. The CDR3 totals 14 residues. Germline loops: CDR1 SGHRS, CDR2 YFSETQ. Trimming removed 4 bases at V and 0 bases at J, with 10 bases between. In DNA, the CDR3 is TGCGCCAGCAGCCAAGGCCTGGACCAAGAGACCCAGTACTTC. This gives the protein CASSQGLDQETQYF.

This chain links TRBV2 with TRBJ2-2; 8 bases fit TRBD1. The CDR3 has 14 residues. Per germline, CDR1 SNHLY and CDR2 FYNNEI. Trimming cost V 7 bases and J 2 bases; bases outside gene matches: 3. CDR3 sequence: CASTGQGNTGELFF. CDR3 nucleotides: TGTGCCAGCACCGGACAGGGTAACACCGGGGAGCTGTTTTTT.

This clonotype was recorded at least ten times. V is TRBV7-9 and J is TRBJ1-1, with D possibly TRBD1 on 5 matching bases. The CDR3 contains 14 residues. Germline CDR1 reads SEHNR; CDR2 reads FQNEAQ (reference sequence). The V end lost 6 bases, the J end lost 1 base, and 12 bases lay between the germline ends. CDR3: CASRRGNTNTEAFF. For the CDR3, the DNA is TGTGCCAGCAGACGGGGCAATACGAACACTGAAGCTTTCTTT.

V gene TRBV20-1 combines with J gene TRBJ1-5; D uncertain. The ends were cut back, 3 bases at V and 7 bases at J, with 19 bases in the middle. The CDR3 is made up of 15 amino acids. Germline-derived CDR1 and CDR2 are DFQATT and SNEGSKA (reference sequence). CDR3: CSASTRRNFDQPQHF. CDR3 nucleotide sequence: TGCAGTGCTAGTACTAGAAGGAATTTCGACCAGCCCCAGCATTTT.

The chain recombines TRBV7-2 with TRBJ1-2; the match to TRBD1 covers 8 bases. The CDR3 is made up of 16 amino acids. V lost 5 bases to trimming and J lost 0 bases; unmatched junction nucleotides: 8. Germline CDR1 SGHTA, CDR2 FQGNSA. CDR3 DNA: TGTGCCAGCAGCCCCGGGACAGGACACGCTAACTATGGCTACACCTTC. Translated: CASSPGTGHANYGYTF.

This clonotype was observed many times. The rearrangement links TRBV12-3 or TRBV12-4 to TRBJ1-1; the D gene is possibly TRBD1 (5 bases). Trimming removed 4 bases from V and 3 bases from J, with 9 bases in between. The CDR3 covers 13 residues. In DNA, the CDR3 is TGTGCCAGCAGTTCCCAGGGAGACACTGAAGCTTTCTTT. Its translation is CASSSQGDTEAFF.

The CDR3 sequence is CASSEETGGYNEQFF. As DNA, the CDR3 is TGTGCCAGCAGTGAAGAGACGGGTGGCTACAATGAGCAGTTCTTC. The chain is built from TRBV2 and TRBJ2-1; no definite D call. The CDR3 spans 15 residues. V dropped 1 base and J dropped 3 bases, with 10 bases sitting between them. Germline V gives CDR1 SNHLY, CDR2 FYNNEI. The complete variable domain, with remaining parts taken from reference TRBV2 and TRBJ2-1, reads EPEVTQTPSHQVTQMGQEVILRCVPISNHLYFYWYRQILGQKVEFLVSFYNNEISEKSEIFDDQFSVERPDGSNFTLKIRSTKLEDSAMYFCASSEETGGYNEQFFGPGTRLTVL.